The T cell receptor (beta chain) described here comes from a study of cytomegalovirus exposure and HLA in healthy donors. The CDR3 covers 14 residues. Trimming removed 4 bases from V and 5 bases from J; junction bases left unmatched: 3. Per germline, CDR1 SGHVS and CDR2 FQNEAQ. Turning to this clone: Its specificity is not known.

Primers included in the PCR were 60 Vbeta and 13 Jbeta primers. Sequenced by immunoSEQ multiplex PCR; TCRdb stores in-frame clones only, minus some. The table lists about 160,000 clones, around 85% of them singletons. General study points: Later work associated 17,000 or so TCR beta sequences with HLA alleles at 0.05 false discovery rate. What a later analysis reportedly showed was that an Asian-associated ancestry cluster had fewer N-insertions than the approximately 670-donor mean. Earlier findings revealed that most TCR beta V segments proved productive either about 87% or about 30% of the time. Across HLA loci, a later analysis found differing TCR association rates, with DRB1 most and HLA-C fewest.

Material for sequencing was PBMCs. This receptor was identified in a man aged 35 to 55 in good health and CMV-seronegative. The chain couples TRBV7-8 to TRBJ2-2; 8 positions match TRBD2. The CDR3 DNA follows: TGTGCCAGCAGCTCAAAGCGGGGGACCGGGGAGCTGTTTTTT. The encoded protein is CASSSKRGTGELFF.